This entry describes one TCR beta chain. Its recognized antigen is unknown. Base qualities are not provided; no much larger clone lies one nucleotide away. Using the deep immunoSEQ assay, TCR CDR3 regions were amplified from genomic DNA by multiplex PCR. Extracted genomic DNA from each cell subset was spread evenly across all wells of several immunoSEQ 96-well plates, with each plate serving as a replicate. For unsorted PBMC, each replicate PCR was loaded with approximately 300 ng genomic DNA, equivalent to 30,000 or so T cell genomes. Unsorted PBMC genomic DNA was sequenced across ten immunoSEQ deep assay plates. Purified libraries were quantified with a Qubit 3.0 fluorometer, sized on a Bioanalyzer 2100, and re-quantified with the KAPA Library Quantification kit. A separate single-read 150-cycle Illumina NextSeq 550 flow cell was used to sequence each immunoSEQ 96-well plate. Per the original workflow: The immunoSEQ output contained only junctional sequences without quality scores, so filtering could not match that applied to full-length reads. Sequences were annotated with PyIR, a Python wrapper for IgBLAST v1.9, using IMGT germline references to assign V/J genes and CDR3. Reads were removed for weak V/J assignments (E-value above 1e-6), missing CDR3, stop codons, out-of-frame junctions, or ambiguous translated residues. V3J clonotypes were defined by identical inferred V gene, J gene, and CDR3 amino acid sequence. To compute the percentage overlap between repertoires, the number of shared unique clonotypes was divided by the size of the smaller repertoire. Three approaches were used to assess repertoire richness: RTK rarefaction, the Chao1 estimator, and Recon v2.1 estimates of unobserved clonotypes. What TCRdb holds here is the immuneACCESS table cut down to in-frame rearrangements. Part of the clones is not present; checked against another copy, under half of the missing clones reflect an unresolved V gene, and the others are unexplained. V and J calls and clone size are copied from that table; D and trimming were computed from the DNA. The sample table lists about 490,000 clones, 65% to 80% of them with a count of one. Clones ranked in the top ten supply less than 15% of the sample.

The sample is drawn from a study of shared clonotypes between healthy human individuals (dated by TCRdb to about 2020). Context from the whole study: A couple of women and three men aged 18 to 49 years were included in the cohort. To increase sequencing depth and limit assay-specific biases, TCR repertoire library preparation and sequencing were carried out by different laboratories using diverse techniques. Blood TCR repertoires of five healthy adults were deeply sequenced to estimate repertoire size and the extent of clonotype sharing between individuals. Between about 0.85 and 9.5 billion PBMCs per donor were obtained by leukapheresis.

Healthy HIV-negative adults with no recently reported acute infections or vaccinations were included as donors. Every donor was a Caucasian adult living in Nashville, Tennessee, USA. For unsorted samples, some 90 million PBMCs were counted and genomic DNA was extracted with the QIAamp DNA Blood Mini kit. After blood collection by leukapheresis, PBMCs were isolated using Ficoll-Histopaque density gradient centrifugation and then cryopreserved in the vapor phase of liquid nitrogen. Its CDR3 holds 15 amino acids, cysteine through phenylalanine. Of all the DNA, just the CDR3 is kept, 45 bases in frame from base 1. CDR1 and CDR2 are read off the germline V gene (reference sequence) as GTSNPN and SVGIG. The germline ends are 15 bases apart after V is trimmed by 0 bases and J by 4 bases. Results and caveats for the whole study, not just this receptor: Only blood was sampled, and tissue TCR repertoires likely differ from those in blood. Because the study included only a small number of donors, the genetic and exposure-history diversity represented was limited. Pairwise subsampling indicated that sequencing depth was expected to affect the degree of clonotype sharing among donors.

This chain joins TRBV30 to TRBJ1-2, with no confidently assigned D gene. This TCR derives from a middle-aged woman in good health. Some clones in this sample may be carry-over from other donors' samples. The sample comprised PBMCs. The nucleotide sequence reads TGTGCCTGGAGTGTACTCGCCCCTGGTATCTATGGCTACACCTTC. It codes for CAWSVLAPGIYGYTF.